Listed below are T cell receptor beta chains from one sample, sequenced in a study of blood T cell repertoires in COVID-19. Only in-frame clones appear in the TCRdb table, and some are missing; sequencing was by immunoSEQ multiplex PCR. The table shows tens of thousands of clones, with roughly 84% occurring only once. The sample consisted of peripheral blood. These receptors came from a man aged 45-65 years with acute or convalescent COVID-19. Each CDR3 is given with its conserved first and last residue. The D gene is left open where the match is weak. Clone size is stated in some rows and not others, as once, few, many or a class when expanded.

J	V	D	size	CDR3	DNA
TRBJ2-7	TRBV6-6	.	.	CASSPSRYEQYF	TGTGCCAGCAGTCCTTCTCGCTACGAGCAGTACTTC
TRBJ1-5	TRBV7-2	.	.	CVSSLRRGDSNQPQHF	TGTGTCAGCAGCTTAAGACGGGGAGATAGCAATCAGCCCCAGCATTTT
TRBJ2-3	TRBV19	TRBD2	.	CASKLAEGTDTQYF	TGTGCCAGTAAACTAGCGGAAGGCACAGATACGCAGTATTTT
TRBJ1-4	TRBV18	TRBD1	once	CASSPAGTGLAVGEKLFF	TGTGCCAGCTCACCTGCCGGGACAGGCCTCGCCGTGGGTGAAAAACTGTTTTTT
TRBJ2-5	TRBV2	TRBD2	.	CASRATSGGQETQYF	TGTGCCAGCAGGGCGACTAGCGGGGGGCAAGAGACCCAGTACTTC
TRBJ2-2	TRBV24-1	TRBD1	.	CATSGGQGITGELFF	TGTGCCACCAGTGGGGGACAGGGGATCACCGGGGAGCTGTTTTTT
TRBJ1-5	TRBV5-3	.	.	CARSLNSLRGGFNQPQHF	TGTGCCAGAAGCTTGAACAGCTTGAGGGGGGGTTTCAATCAGCCCCAGCATTTT
TRBJ1-2	TRBV21-1	.	few	CACRGRLGYTF	TGTGCCTGCAGGGGGCGCCTAGGCTACACCTTC
TRBJ1-5	TRBV6-2/TRBV6-3	TRBD1	.	CASSRTGTGTNQPQHF	TGTGCCAGCAGTCGCACCGGGACAGGGACCAATCAGCCCCAGCATTTT
TRBJ2-7	TRBV11-2	TRBD1	once	CASSVLGQGVYEQYF	TGTGCCAGCAGCGTACTAGGACAGGGCGTCTACGAGCAGTACTTC
TRBJ2-7	TRBV27	TRBD1	once	CASRKTGAREQYF	TGTGCCAGCAGAAAAACAGGGGCGCGGGAGCAGTACTTC
TRBJ2-3	TRBV5-6	TRBD1	.	CASSSLGETGAGDTQYF	TGTGCCAGCAGCTCCCTAGGGGAGACAGGGGCAGGAGATACGCAGTATTTT
TRBJ2-3	TRBV5-5	.	.	CASSSRGATDTQYF	TGTGCCAGCAGCTCCAGGGGGGCGACAGATACGCAGTATTTT
TRBJ2-7	TRBV6-2/TRBV6-3	.	.	CASSYSFLEGSSYEQYF	TGTGCCAGCAGTTACTCGTTTTTGGAGGGGAGCTCCTACGAGCAGTACTTC
TRBJ2-2	TRBV5-1	TRBD2	few	CASGSGRAGELFF	TGCGCCAGCGGTAGCGGGAGGGCCGGGGAGCTGTTTTTT
TRBJ2-1	TRBV27	TRBD2	.	CASSPSGRGTSDDEQFF	TGTGCCAGCAGTCCCTCAGGGAGGGGGACTAGCGACGATGAGCAGTTCTTC
TRBJ2-7	TRBV29-1	TRBD1	.	CSIRDRGPESSYEQYF	TGCAGCATCCGGGACAGGGGGCCGGAGAGCTCCTACGAGCAGTACTTC
TRBJ1-1	TRBV30	TRBD1	.	CALWTGANTEAFF	TGTGCCCTCTGGACAGGAGCTAACACTGAAGCTTTCTTT
TRBJ1-2	TRBV30	.	.	CAWSLIDSYGYTF	TGTGCCTGGAGCCTGATTGACAGCTATGGCTACACCTTC
TRBJ1-6	TRBV27	TRBD1	.	CASRPGQGFLPLHF	TGTGCCAGCCGACCGGGACAGGGGTTCTTACCCCTCCACTTT
TRBJ2-1	TRBV27	TRBD2	.	CASSLWLAGRRNEQFF	TGTGCCAGCAGTTTATGGTTAGCGGGAAGGCGTAATGAGCAGTTCTTC
TRBJ2-3	TRBV10-3	TRBD1	.	CAISVRDRGTDTQYF	TGTGCCATCAGTGTCCGGGACAGGGGCACAGATACGCAGTATTTT
TRBJ2-1	TRBV28	TRBD2	few	CASGTSGRNEQFF	TGTGCCAGCGGGACTAGCGGGCGCAATGAGCAGTTCTTC
TRBJ2-7	TRBV3-1/TRBV3-2	TRBD2	.	CASSQEGSGYGYSYEQYF	TGTGCCAGCAGCCAAGAGGGTAGCGGGTATGGATACTCCTACGAGCAGTACTTC
TRBJ2-5	TRBV5-6	TRBD1	once	CASSPGTTGDETQYF	TGTGCCAGCAGCCCAGGAACCACAGGGGACGAGACCCAGTACTTC
TRBJ1-2	TRBV30	.	.	CAWRAPAGGYTF	TGTGCCTGGAGGGCCCCTGCAGGCGGCTACACCTTC
TRBJ1-6	TRBV27	.	.	CASSLVGQKSPLHF	TGTGCCAGCAGTTTAGTGGGACAAAAATCACCCCTCCACTTT
TRBJ1-6	TRBV4-3	.	few	CASSRSDRGESPLHF	TGCGCCAGCAGCCGCTCAGATCGGGGGGAATCACCCCTCCACTTT
TRBJ2-2	TRBV9	.	.	CASSVDRGTGYRTGELFF	TGTGCCAGCAGCGTGGATCGGGGAACAGGGTATAGGACCGGGGAGCTGTTTTTT
TRBJ2-1	TRBV11-3	.	once	CASSFDSDNEQFF	TGTGCCAGCAGCTTCGACAGCGACAATGAGCAGTTCTTC
TRBJ2-5	TRBV4-1	TRBD1	once	CASSLSGTGGETLQETQYF	TGCGCCAGCAGCCTCTCCGGGACAGGGGGCGAAACCCTACAAGAGACCCAGTACTTC
TRBJ2-2	TRBV7-8	.	once	CASSPRQVSDGELFF	TGTGCCAGCAGCCCCCGACAGGTGTCGGACGGGGAGCTGTTTTTT
TRBJ2-1	TRBV11-3	TRBD1	.	CASSLGVTGGYNEQFF	TGTGCCAGCAGCTTAGGCGTCACAGGGGGGTACAATGAGCAGTTCTTC
TRBJ2-1	TRBV6-6	.	.	CASSPDSNEQFF	TGTGCCAGCAGCCCAGACTCAAATGAGCAGTTCTTC